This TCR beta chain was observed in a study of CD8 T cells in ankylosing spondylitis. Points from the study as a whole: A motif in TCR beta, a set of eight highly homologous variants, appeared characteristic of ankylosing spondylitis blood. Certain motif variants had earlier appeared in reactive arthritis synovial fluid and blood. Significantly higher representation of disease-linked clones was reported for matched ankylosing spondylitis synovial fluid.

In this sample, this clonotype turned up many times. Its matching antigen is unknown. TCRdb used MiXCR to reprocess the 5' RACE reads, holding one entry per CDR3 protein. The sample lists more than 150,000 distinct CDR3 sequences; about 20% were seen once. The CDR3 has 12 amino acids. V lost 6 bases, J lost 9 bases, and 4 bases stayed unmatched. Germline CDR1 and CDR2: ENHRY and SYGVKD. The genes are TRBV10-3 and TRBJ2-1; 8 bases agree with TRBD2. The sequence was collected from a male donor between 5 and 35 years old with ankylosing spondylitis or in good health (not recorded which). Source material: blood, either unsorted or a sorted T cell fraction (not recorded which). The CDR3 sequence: CAISIAGIEQFF. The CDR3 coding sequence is TGTGCCATCAGCATAGCGGGGATTGAGCAGTTCTTC.